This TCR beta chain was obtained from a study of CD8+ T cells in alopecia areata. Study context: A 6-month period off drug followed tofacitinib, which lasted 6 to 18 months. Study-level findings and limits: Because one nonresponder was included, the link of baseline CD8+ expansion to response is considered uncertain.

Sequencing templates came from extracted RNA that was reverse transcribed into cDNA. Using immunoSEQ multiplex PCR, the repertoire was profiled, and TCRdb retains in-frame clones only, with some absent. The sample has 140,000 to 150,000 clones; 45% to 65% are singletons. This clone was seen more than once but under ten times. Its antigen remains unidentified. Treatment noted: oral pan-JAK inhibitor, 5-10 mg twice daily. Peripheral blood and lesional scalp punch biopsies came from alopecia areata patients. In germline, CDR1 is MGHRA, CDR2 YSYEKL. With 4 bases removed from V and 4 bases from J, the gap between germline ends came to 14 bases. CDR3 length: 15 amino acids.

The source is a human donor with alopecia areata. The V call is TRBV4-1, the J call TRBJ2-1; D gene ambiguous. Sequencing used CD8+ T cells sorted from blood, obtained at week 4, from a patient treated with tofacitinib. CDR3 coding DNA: TGCGCCAGCAGCCGAGACAACTCGAGATACAATGAGCAGTTCTTC. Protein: CASSRDNSRYNEQFF.